The present entry profiles one TCR beta chain with its context. Its antigen specificity is not known. The sample holds no much larger clone one base away, and base qualities are not on file. Collaborating institutions collected whole blood in K2EDTA tubes following their own protocols. For TCRbeta analysis, collaborators shipped samples in one of three forms: frozen whole blood, isolated PBMCs, or DNA extracted from either of those sample types. This sample stems from a study of blood T cell repertoires in COVID-19 (TCRdb year 2020). In the study overall: Samples covering the acute and convalescent phases of COVID-19 were provided by collaborators in the United States, Italy and Spain. Where available, HLA class I and class II types were obtained from metadata supplied by the sample provider rather than from assay-based typing. The samples were drawn from the first 160 participants of the ongoing ImmuneRACE study and from 1,254 subjects provided by 6 global collaborators. Deeply sampled blood TCRbeta repertoires from subjects exposed to, actively infected with, or recovered from COVID-19 were included in the dataset. The sample metadata nearly always contained a de-identified subject ID, COVID-19 status, age in years and sex. The prospective study material was composed of cDNA or gDNA derived from T cells, B-cell-depleted T cells, or PBMCs. The repertoires were released in a freely available public database meant as a resource for research on the immune response to SARS-CoV-2.

The immunoSEQ Assay, a bias-controlled multiplex PCR, was used to amplify TCRbeta CDR3 regions from genomic DNA. Turning to the authors' computational methods: The number of nucleated cells in each sample was estimated from the amplification of reference gene primers within the assay. To quantify the absolute abundance of each unique TCRbeta CDR3 rearrangement, sequence reads were collapsed and filtered. For each sample, productive Simpson clonality was calculated by taking the square root of Simpson's diversity index across productive rearrangements. What TCRdb holds here is the immuneACCESS table cut down to in-frame rearrangements. Part of the clones is not present; checked against another copy, under half of the missing clones reflect an unresolved V gene, and the others are unexplained. That table furnishes V, J and clone size, whereas the DNA furnished D and trimming. The sample has roughly 250,000 clones on record, 80% to 90% of them singletons. Of the sample, 3% to 4.5% falls within the top ten clones.

The paper's findings and limits, for the study overall: How much clinical and demographic metadata was included differed by source and by participant, and the metadata was provided uncurated.

The germline V gene yields MGHRA for CDR1 and YSYEKL for CDR2. V is pared back by 9 bases and J by 2 bases, with 16 bases lying between the germline termini. The CDR3 contains 14 residues, cysteine and phenylalanine counted. Only the CDR3 part of the read is kept: 42 bases, read in frame from the first base. The specimen was peripheral blood. The chain is encoded by TRBV4-1 joined to TRBJ1-2; the D gene is perhaps TRBD1, on 5 matching bases. The clonotype comes from a woman aged 40 to 50 with acute or convalescent COVID-19. The encoded CDR3 is CASHRYGGNYGYTF. The DNA sequence reads TGCGCCAGTCATAGGTACGGGGGGAACTATGGCTACACCTTC.